This T cell receptor beta chain is from a study of blood T cells in healthy people across ages. Sample-barcoded 5' priming and a J-beta primer mix drove a second PCR of roughly 7 to 11 cycles. TCRdb analysed the 5' RACE reads with MiXCR anew, one entry per CDR3 protein. The table lists some 1.5 million distinct CDR3 sequences, 28% of them singletons. The germline V gene has CDR1 SGHRS and CDR2 YFSETQ. This CDR3 has 15 residues. The V end lost 3 bases, the J end lost 4 bases, and 15 bases lay between the germline ends. The table lists this clonotype with a few counts. This TCR came from a woman in her thirties in good health. Sequenced sample: blood. This chain links TRBV5-1 with TRBJ2-3; tentative D call: TRBD1 (5 bases). The CDR3 loop is CASSWGQLGADTQYF. CDR3 sequence (DNA): TGCGCCAGCAGCTGGGGCCAGCTTGGGGCAGATACGCAGTATTTT.